This T cell receptor (beta chain) comes out of a study of monozygotic twins with inflammatory bowel disease. The CDR3 sequence is 13 residues long. CDR1 LNHNV and CDR2 YYDKDF come from the germline V gene (reference sequence). After re-calling the 5' RACE reads, TCRdb lists one entry per CDR3 protein, DNA absent. The sample holds roughly 330,000 distinct CDR3 sequences. Input material: blood. The TCR comes from a human donor with ulcerative colitis or Crohn's disease, or a healthy co-twin of an affected twin (not recorded which). The chain links TRBV15 to TRBJ2-7. The chain's CDR3 is CATSKKGSYEQYF.